This T cell receptor beta chain came from a study of response to subunit inactivated influenza vaccine. Study-wide findings and caveats: Authors suggested that a seasonal influenza vaccination recruits few new T cells each time.

CDR1 SGHAT and CDR2 FQNNGV come from the germline V gene. Trimming took 2 bases from V and 2 from J; bases not matched to a gene: 10. This CDR3 region has 17 residues. MiXCR was run by TCRdb on the RT-PCR reads, yielding one entry per CDR3 protein. The top ten hold 6% to 7% of the sample, which has around 760,000 distinct CDR3 sequences, about 14% seen once. This clonotype was seen a few times. Its antigen is as yet unknown. The chain couples TRBV11-2 to TRBJ2-3; 7 nucleotides line up with TRBD1. This specimen consisted of PBMCs from blood, obtained roughly 2 weeks before vaccination. The sequence came from a man in his fifties or sixties who received an inactivated influenza vaccine. The CDR3 region has the DNA TGTGCCAGCAGCTTAAGACCGGGACAGCTCTACACAGATACGCAGTATTTT. As protein: CASSLRPGQLYTDTQYF.